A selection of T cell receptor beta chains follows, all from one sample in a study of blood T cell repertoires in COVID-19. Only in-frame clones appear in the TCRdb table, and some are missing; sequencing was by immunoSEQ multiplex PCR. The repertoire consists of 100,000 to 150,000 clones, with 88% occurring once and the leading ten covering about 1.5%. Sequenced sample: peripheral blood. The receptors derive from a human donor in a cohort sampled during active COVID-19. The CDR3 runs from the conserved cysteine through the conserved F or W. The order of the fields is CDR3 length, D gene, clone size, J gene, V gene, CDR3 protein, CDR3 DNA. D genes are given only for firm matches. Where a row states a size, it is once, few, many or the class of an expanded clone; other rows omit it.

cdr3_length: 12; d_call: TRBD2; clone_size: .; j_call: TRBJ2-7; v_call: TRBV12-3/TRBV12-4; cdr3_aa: CASSGDYYEQYF; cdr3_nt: TGTGCCAGCAGTGGGGACTACTACGAGCAGTACTTC
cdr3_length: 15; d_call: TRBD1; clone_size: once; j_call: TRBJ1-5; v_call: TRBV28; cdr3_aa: CASSLRTGYNQPQHF; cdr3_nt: TGTGCCAGCAGCCTTAGGACAGGTTACAATCAGCCCCAGCATTTT
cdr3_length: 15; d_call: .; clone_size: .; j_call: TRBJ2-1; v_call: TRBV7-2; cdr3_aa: CASSLASGLYNEQFF; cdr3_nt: TGTGCCAGCAGCTTAGCCTCCGGACTGTACAATGAGCAGTTCTTC
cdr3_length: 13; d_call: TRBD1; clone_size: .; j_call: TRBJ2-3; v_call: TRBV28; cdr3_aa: CASTGERTDTQYF; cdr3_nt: TGTGCCAGTACAGGGGAGCGCACAGATACGCAGTATTTT
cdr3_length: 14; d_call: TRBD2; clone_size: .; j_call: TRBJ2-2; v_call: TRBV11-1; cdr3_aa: CASSPGGETGELFF; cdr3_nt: TGTGCCAGCAGCCCTGGGGGGGAGACCGGGGAGCTGTTTTTT
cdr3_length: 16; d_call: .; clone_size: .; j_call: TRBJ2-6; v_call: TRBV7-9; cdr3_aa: CASSLPQGAGANVLTF; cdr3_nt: TGTGCCAGCAGCTTGCCACAGGGAGCTGGGGCCAACGTCCTGACTTTC
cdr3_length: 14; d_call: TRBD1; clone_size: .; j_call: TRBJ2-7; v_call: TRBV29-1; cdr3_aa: CSVVWGDRGFGQYF; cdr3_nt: TGCAGCGTTGTATGGGGGGACAGGGGTTTCGGGCAGTACTTC
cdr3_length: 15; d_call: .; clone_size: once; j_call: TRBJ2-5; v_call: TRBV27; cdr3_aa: CASSLSGSVQETQYF; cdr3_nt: TGTGCCAGCAGTTTATCGGGGAGCGTCCAAGAGACCCAGTACTTC
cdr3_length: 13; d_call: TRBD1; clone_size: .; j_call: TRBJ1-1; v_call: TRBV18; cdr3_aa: CASSLGTANEAFF; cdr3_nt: TGTGCCAGCTCACTTGGGACAGCTAATGAAGCTTTCTTT
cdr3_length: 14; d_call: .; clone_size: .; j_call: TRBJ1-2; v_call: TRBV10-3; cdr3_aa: CAISGLASRDGYTF; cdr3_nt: TGTGCCATCAGTGGGTTAGCCTCTCGGGATGGCTACACCTTC
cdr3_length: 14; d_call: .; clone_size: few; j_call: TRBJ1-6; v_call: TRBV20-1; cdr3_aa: CSASSQGSNSPLHF; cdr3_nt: TGCAGTGCTAGTAGTCAGGGGTCTAATTCACCCCTCCACTTT
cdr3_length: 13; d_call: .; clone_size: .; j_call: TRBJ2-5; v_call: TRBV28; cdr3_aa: CASRRTAQETQYF; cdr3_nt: TGTGCCAGCAGAAGGACAGCCCAAGAGACCCAGTACTTC
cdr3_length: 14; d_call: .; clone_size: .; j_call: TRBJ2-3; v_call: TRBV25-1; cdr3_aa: CASSDYRIRDTQYF; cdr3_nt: TGTGCCAGCAGTGATTACAGGATCCGGGATACGCAGTATTTT
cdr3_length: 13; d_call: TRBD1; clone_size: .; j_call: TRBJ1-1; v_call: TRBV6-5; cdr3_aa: CASRTDRDTEAFF; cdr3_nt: TGTGCCAGCAGGACGGACAGGGACACTGAAGCTTTCTTT
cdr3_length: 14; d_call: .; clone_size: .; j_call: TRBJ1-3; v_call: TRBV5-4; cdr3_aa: CASSHQSNGNTIYF; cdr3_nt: TGTGCCAGCAGCCACCAATCTAATGGAAACACCATATATTTT
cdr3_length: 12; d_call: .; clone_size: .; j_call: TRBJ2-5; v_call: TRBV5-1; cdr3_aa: CASSEQQETQYF; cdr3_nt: TGCGCCAGCAGCGAACAACAAGAGACCCAGTACTTC
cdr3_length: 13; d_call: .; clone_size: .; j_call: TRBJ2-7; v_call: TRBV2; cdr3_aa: CASKMGSSYEQYF; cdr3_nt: TGTGCCAGCAAAATGGGCAGCTCCTACGAGCAGTACTTC
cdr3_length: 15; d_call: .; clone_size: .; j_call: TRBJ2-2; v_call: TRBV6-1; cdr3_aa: CASSEAGGWDGELFF; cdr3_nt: TGTGCCAGCAGTGAAGCTGGAGGTTGGGACGGGGAGCTGTTTTTT
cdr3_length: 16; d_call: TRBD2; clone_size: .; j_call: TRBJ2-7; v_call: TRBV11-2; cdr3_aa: CASSFVMGGSLYEQYF; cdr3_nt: TGTGCCAGCAGCTTCGTTATGGGCGGGAGCTTATACGAGCAGTACTTC
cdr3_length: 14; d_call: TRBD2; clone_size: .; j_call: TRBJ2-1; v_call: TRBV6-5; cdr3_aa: CASMTSGTYNEQFF; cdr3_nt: TGTGCCAGCATGACTAGCGGTACCTACAATGAGCAGTTCTTC
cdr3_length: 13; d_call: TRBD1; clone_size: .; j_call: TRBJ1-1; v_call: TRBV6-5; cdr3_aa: CASRYDRDPEAFF; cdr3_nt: TGTGCCAGCAGGTACGACAGGGACCCTGAAGCTTTCTTT
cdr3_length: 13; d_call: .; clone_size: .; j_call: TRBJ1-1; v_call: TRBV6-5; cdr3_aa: CASSYGQSTEAFF; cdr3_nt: TGTGCCAGCAGTTACGGGCAGAGCACTGAAGCTTTCTTT
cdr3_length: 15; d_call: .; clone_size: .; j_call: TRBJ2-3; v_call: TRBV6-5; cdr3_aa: CASSYRGQSTDTQYF; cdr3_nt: TGTGCCAGCAGTTACCGGGGACAAAGCACAGATACGCAGTATTTT
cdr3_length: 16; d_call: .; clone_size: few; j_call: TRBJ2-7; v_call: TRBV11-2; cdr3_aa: CASTLLGGATVYEQYF; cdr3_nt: TGTGCCAGCACCCTCTTAGGGGGGGCGACTGTCTACGAGCAGTACTTC
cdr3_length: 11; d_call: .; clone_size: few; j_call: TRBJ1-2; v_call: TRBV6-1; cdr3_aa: CASSEAALLTF; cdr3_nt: TGTGCCAGCAGTGAAGCAGCGCTTCTCACCTTC
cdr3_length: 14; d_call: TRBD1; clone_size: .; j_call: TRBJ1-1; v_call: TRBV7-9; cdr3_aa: CASSVTPGQVEAFF; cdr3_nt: TGTGCCAGCAGCGTTACGCCGGGACAGGTTGAAGCTTTCTTT
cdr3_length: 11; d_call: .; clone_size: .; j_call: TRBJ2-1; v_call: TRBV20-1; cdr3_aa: CSAPRSGEQFF; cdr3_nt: TGCAGTGCACCCCGTTCGGGTGAGCAGTTCTTC
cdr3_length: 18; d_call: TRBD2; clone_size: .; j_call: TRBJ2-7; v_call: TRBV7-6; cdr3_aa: CASSLGPFTSGSTYEQYF; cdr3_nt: TGTGCCAGCAGCTTAGGACCCTTCACTAGCGGGAGTACCTACGAGCAGTACTTC
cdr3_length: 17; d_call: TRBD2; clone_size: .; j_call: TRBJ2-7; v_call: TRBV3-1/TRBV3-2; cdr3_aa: CASSQRHSGVSSYEQYF; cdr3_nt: TGTGCCAGCAGCCAGCGCCATAGCGGGGTTAGCTCCTACGAGCAGTACTTC
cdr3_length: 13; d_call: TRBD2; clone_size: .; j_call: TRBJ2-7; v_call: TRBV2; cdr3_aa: CASSGLAEYEQYF; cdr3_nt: TGTGCCAGCAGTGGACTAGCGGAGTACGAGCAGTACTTC
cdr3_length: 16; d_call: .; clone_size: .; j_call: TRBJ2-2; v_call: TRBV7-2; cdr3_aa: CASSLEPLPNTGELFF; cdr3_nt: TGTGCCAGCAGCTTAGAGCCACTACCGAACACCGGGGAGCTGTTTTTT
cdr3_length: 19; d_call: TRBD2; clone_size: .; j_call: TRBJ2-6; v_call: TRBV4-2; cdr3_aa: CASSQDLGLAGRGANVLTF; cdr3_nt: TGTGCCAGCAGCCAAGATCTTGGACTAGCGGGTCGAGGGGCCAACGTCCTGACTTTC
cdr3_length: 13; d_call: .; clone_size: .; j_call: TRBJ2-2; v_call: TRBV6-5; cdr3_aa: CASREGAAGELFF; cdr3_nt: TGTGCCAGCAGGGAGGGTGCGGCCGGGGAGCTGTTTTTT
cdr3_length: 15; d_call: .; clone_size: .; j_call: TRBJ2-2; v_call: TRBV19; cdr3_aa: CASSTRDKNTGELFF; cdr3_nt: TGTGCCAGTAGTACCCGGGACAAAAACACCGGGGAGCTGTTTTTT
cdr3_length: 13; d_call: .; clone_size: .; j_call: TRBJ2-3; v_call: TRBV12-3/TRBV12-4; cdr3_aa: CASRLGASDTQYF; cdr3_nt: TGTGCCAGCCGCTTGGGGGCATCGGATACGCAGTATTTT
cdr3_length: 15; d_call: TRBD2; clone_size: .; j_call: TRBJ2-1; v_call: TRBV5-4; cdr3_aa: CASSAGAGGPDEQFF; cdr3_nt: TGTGCCAGCAGCGCCGGTGCGGGAGGGCCGGATGAGCAGTTCTTC
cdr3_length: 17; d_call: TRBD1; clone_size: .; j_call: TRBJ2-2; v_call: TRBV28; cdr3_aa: CARWMEPGQRNTGELFF; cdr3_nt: TGTGCCAGGTGGATGGAACCGGGACAGAGGAACACCGGGGAGCTGTTTTTT
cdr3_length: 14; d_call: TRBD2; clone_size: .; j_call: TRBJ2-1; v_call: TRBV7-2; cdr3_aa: CASIQTSGTGEQFF; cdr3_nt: TGTGCCAGCATCCAGACTAGCGGGACGGGTGAGCAGTTCTTC
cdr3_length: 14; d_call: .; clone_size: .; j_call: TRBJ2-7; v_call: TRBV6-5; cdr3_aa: CASSSVGLMGEQYF; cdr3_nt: TGTGCCAGTTCCAGTGTGGGGCTTATGGGCGAGCAGTACTTC
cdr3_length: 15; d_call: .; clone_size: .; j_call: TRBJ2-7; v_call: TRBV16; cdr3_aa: CASSRGRQRSYEQYF; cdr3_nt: TGTGCCAGCAGCCGGGGCAGGCAGCGATCCTACGAGCAGTACTTC
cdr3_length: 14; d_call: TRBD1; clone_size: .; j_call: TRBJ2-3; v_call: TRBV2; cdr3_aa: CASRDRGRADTQYF; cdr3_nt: TGTGCCAGCAGGGACAGGGGGCGTGCAGATACGCAGTATTTT
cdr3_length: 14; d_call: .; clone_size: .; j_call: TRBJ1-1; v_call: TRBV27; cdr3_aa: CASSLSSGATEAFF; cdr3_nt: TGTGCCAGCAGTTTATCGTCAGGGGCCACTGAAGCTTTCTTT
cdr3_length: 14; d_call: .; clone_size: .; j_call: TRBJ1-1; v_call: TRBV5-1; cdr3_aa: CASSSPAGNTEAFF; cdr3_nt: TGCGCCAGCAGCTCGCCCGCCGGGAACACTGAAGCTTTCTTT
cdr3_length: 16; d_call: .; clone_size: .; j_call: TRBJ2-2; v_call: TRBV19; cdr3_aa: CASNPRGAANTGELFF; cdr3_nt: TGTGCCAGCAACCCCCGGGGGGCCGCGAACACCGGGGAGCTGTTTTTT
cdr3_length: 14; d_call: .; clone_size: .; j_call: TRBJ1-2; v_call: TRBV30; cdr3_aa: CASVSGGGDYGYTF; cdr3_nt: TGTGCCTCCGTGAGTGGCGGAGGTGACTATGGCTACACCTTC